What follows are 14 T cell receptor beta chains derived from one specimen sequenced in a study of blood T cell repertoires in COVID-19. Only in-frame clones appear in the TCRdb table, and some are missing; sequencing was by immunoSEQ multiplex PCR. The table lists some 170,000 clones, roughly 87% of them singletons. The source material was peripheral blood. The receptors derive from a woman in her forties or fifties with acute or convalescent COVID-19.

V gene TRBV6-5 combines with J gene TRBJ1-2; 7 bases agree with TRBD1. V trimming: 4 bases; J trimming: 4 bases; junction bases outside the gene matches: 3. The CDR3 length is 13 residues. Germline V CDR1 and CDR2: MNHEY, SVGAGI. CDR3 nucleotides: TGTGCCAGCAGTTCGACAGGGACCTATGGCTACACCTTC. As protein: CASSSTGTYGYTF.

This chain joins TRBV6-6 and TRBJ1-5, with 8 bases that match TRBD1. The CDR3 is 13 amino acids. Germline CDR1 is MNHNY and CDR2 is SVGAGI (reference sequence). In DNA form, the CDR3 reads TGTGCAACGCAGGGGGCAAGCAATCAGCCCCAGCATTTT. It encodes CATQGASNQPQHF.

The gene calls are TRBV9 and TRBJ1-1; possible D gene TRBD1, 6 bases. There are 16 residues in the CDR3. The germline V and J ends were trimmed by 3 bases and 1 base, with 16 bases remaining between them. Looked up from germline, CDR1 is SGDLS and CDR2 is YYNGEE. The chain's CDR3 is CASSAISQGANTEAFF. In nucleotides, the CDR3 is TGTGCCAGCAGCGCCATCTCACAGGGAGCGAACACTGAAGCTTTCTTT.

In the case of this clone: The CDR3 end shows no conserved phenylalanine or tryptophan, and so a read error is likely. No DNA is shown, since the ends of the CDR3 on it are uncertain; the CDR3 is the one TCRdb lists. The chain employs TRBV6-5 and TRBJ1-6; the D call TRBD1 from the table was never checked on the DNA. Germline V CDR1 and CDR2: MNHEY, SVGAGI. The CDR3 length equals 11 residues, ends included. The CDR3 spells CASSLGQGIVT.

This clone is judged medium-sized (0.01 to 0.1%). The gene calls are TRBV19 and TRBJ1-2; TRBD1 matches 7 bases. The CDR3 has 15 amino acids. Germline assignment: CDR1 LNHDA and CDR2 SQIVND (reference sequence). Trimming at V came to 1 base and at J to 5 bases, leaving 7 bases not matched to a gene. The CDR3 DNA follows: TGTGCCAGTAGTATAGGACAACAGGGGAATTATGGCTACACCTTC. Its protein is CASSIGQQGNYGYTF.

The rearrangement links TRBV12-5 to TRBJ1-5; a weak D match, TRBD1 (5 bases). Trimming left V 7 bases short and J 1 base short, with 11 bases between. There are 14 residues in the CDR3. CDR1 LGHNT and CDR2 FRNRAP come from the germline V gene. The CDR3 protein is CASAMGGSNQPQHF. DNA for the CDR3: TGTGCTAGTGCCATGGGGGGAAGCAATCAGCCCCAGCATTTT.

The chain links TRBV24-1 to TRBJ1-1, with TRBD1 matching over 11 bases. The CDR3 runs to 14 residues. Trimming at V came to 3 bases and at J to 4 bases, leaving 0 bases not matched to a gene. Germline loops: CDR1 KGHDR, CDR2 SFDVKD. The CDR3, as DNA: TGTGCCACCAGTGATGGGACAGGGGGCACTGAAGCTTTCTTT. Its protein is CATSDGTGGTEAFF.

The chain carries TRBV3-1 (or the pseudogene TRBV3-2) and TRBJ1-3; D unresolved. Germline CDR1 reads LGHDT; CDR2 reads YNNKEL (reference sequence). The CDR3 has 14 residues. V was clipped by 4 bases and J by 3 bases, with 10 bases between them. The CDR3: CASSPGTGGNTIYF. CDR3 nucleotides: TGTGCCAGCAGCCCAGGAACCGGTGGAAACACCATATATTTT.

The chain links TRBV7-2 to TRBJ2-3; D gene unclear. The germline V gene has CDR1 SGHTA and CDR2 FQGNSA. V was shortened by 2 bases and J by 2 bases, with 8 bases between the two germline ends. The CDR3 has 14 amino acids. In DNA form, the CDR3 reads TGTGCCAGCAGCTTATTTCAGGACACAGATACGCAGTATTTT. Translation: CASSLFQDTDTQYF.

V and J are TRBV9 and TRBJ1-4; 10 bases fit TRBD1. Germline CDR1 is SGDLS and CDR2 is YYNGEE. Trimming at V came to 4 bases and at J to 6 bases, leaving 6 bases not matched to a gene. The CDR3 is 15 residues long. CDR3: CASSPRTGGDEKLFF. In nucleotides, the CDR3 is TGTGCCAGCAGCCCACGGACAGGGGGTGATGAAAAACTGTTTTTT.

The chain combines TRBV5-4 with TRBJ2-7; 12 nucleotides align to TRBD2. With V trimmed by 4 bases and J by 4 bases, 12 bases remained unmatched. The germline V gene encodes CDR1 SGHNT and CDR2 YYREEE (reference sequence). The CDR3 contains 17 residues. The CDR3, as DNA: TGTGCCAGCAGCCGACTTTACGGACTAGCGGGAAATTACGAGCAGTACTTC. Encoded protein: CASSRLYGLAGNYEQYF.

The chain joins TRBV6-4 to TRBJ1-2; 7 bases agree with TRBD1. Germline V lookup: CDR1 MRHNA, CDR2 SNTAGT. After removal of 4 bases from V and 0 bases from J, the junction contained 8 bases not matched to a gene. The CDR3 length is 16 residues. The CDR3 is CASSVTDRVPNYGYTF. The CDR3 DNA follows: TGTGCCAGCAGTGTTACTGACAGGGTTCCTAACTATGGCTACACCTTC.

The CDR3 spells CASSKDRGFYEQYF. The CDR3 DNA follows: TGTGCCAGCAGCAAGGACAGGGGGTTCTACGAGCAGTACTTC. J is TRBJ2-7 and V is TRBV5-8; 10 positions agree with TRBD1. Germline V CDR1 and CDR2: SGHTS, YDEGEE. Trimming at V came to 4 bases and at J to 3 bases, leaving 4 bases not matched to a gene. The CDR3 length is 14 residues. Drawing the rest from reference TRBV5-8 and TRBJ2-7, the complete variable domain is EAGVTQSPTHLIKTRGQQATLRCSPISGHTSVYWYQQALGLGLQFLLWYDEGEERNRGNFPPRFSGRQFPNYSSELNVNALELEDSALYLCASSKDRGFYEQYFGPGTRLTVT.

The chain joins TRBV27 to TRBJ1-4; maybe TRBD1 (5 bases). Germline V gives CDR1 MNHEY, CDR2 SMNVEV (reference sequence). Trimming removed 5 bases from V and 1 base from J, with 14 bases in between. This CDR3 spans 16 amino acids. CDR3 region: CASSPRGAVTNEKLFF. The CDR3 DNA sequence: TGTGCCAGCAGTCCCCGCGGGGCTGTAACTAATGAAAAACTGTTTTTT. The variable domain in full, with the rest retrieved from reference TRBV27 and TRBJ1-4, is EAQVTQNPRYLITVTGKKLTVTCSQNMNHEYMSWYRQDPGLGLRQIYYSMNVEVTDKGDVPEGYKVSRKEKRNFPLILESPSPNQTSLYFCASSPRGAVTNEKLFFGSGTQLSVL.